Below are 28 T cell receptor beta chains sequenced from a single sample in a study of shared clonotypes between healthy human individuals. Sequenced by immunoSEQ multiplex PCR; TCRdb stores in-frame clones only, minus some. Here the sample spans 1.4 million or so clones, roughly 98.5% being singletons. Input material: naive CD4+ T cells sorted from blood. The subset was: CD45RA+ positively selected. Receptors were obtained from a man aged 30 to 39 in good health.

In nucleotides, the CDR3 is TGTGCCAGCAGTGATCTCCTTACAGGGGCTACTGAAGCTTTCTTT. It translates to CASSDLLTGATEAFF. This chain links TRBV25-1 with TRBJ1-1, with 7 nucleotides matching TRBD1. Germline CDR1 is MGHDK and CDR2 is SYGVNS. The CDR3 runs 15 residues. After removal of 3 bases from V and 5 bases from J, the junction contained 9 bases not matched to a gene.

V usage is TRBV10-3 and J usage is TRBJ2-7, with 10 bases that match TRBD2. CDR1 is ENHRY, CDR2 SYGVKD, per germline. The length of the CDR3 is 13 residues. Trimming took 10 bases from V and 5 from J; bases not matched to a gene: 8. The CDR3 bases are TGTGCCACCTTCGGACTAGCGGAAGACGAGCAGTACTTC. It encodes CATFGLAEDEQYF.

The CDR3 loop reads CASSLEAPGFKYF. CDR3 sequence (DNA): TGTGCCAGCAGCTTAGAGGCCCCCGGGTTCAAGTACTTC. This rearrangement joins TRBV11-2 to TRBJ2-5; D unclear. With 0 bases removed from V and 12 bases from J, the gap between germline ends came to 14 bases. The germline V gene has CDR1 SGHAT and CDR2 FQNNGV. This CDR3 is built from 13 residues.

The chain couples TRBV7-9 to TRBJ1-1, with TRBD1 matching over 11 bases. J gave up 5 bases and V 5 bases, and 13 bases lay outside the gene matches. The CDR3 loop spans 17 amino acids. Per germline, CDR1 SEHNR and CDR2 FQNEAQ (reference sequence). The CDR3 sequence: CASSIVPGQGGGTEAFF. DNA for the CDR3: TGTGCCAGCAGCATCGTCCCGGGACAGGGGGGAGGGACTGAAGCTTTCTTT.

The chain couples TRBV23-1 to TRBJ2-7; D call uncertain. Being an ORF, TRBV23-1 has a function that is uncertain. CDR3 size: 13 residues. Trimming removed 2 bases at V and 2 bases at J, with 7 bases between. CDR3 in DNA: TGCGCCAGCAGTCAACTGGGCACCTACGAGCAGTACTTC. Encoded protein: CASSQLGTYEQYF.

The genes are TRBV29-1 and TRBJ2-5; the match to TRBD2 covers 15 bases. CDR1 and CDR2 from the germline V gene are SQVTM and ANQGSEA. This CDR3 has 14 residues. The V and J ends lost 6 bases and 5 bases, in that order; junction bases with no gene match: 4. CDR3 in DNA: TGCAGCGTAGCGGGACTAGCGGGAGGCGAGACCCAGTACTTC. The encoded protein is CSVAGLAGGETQYF.

The V call is TRBV7-8, the J call TRBJ1-1; no clear D gene. Trimming cost V 4 bases and J 6 bases, with 15 bases left between them. This CDR3 contains 14 residues. Germline CDR1 is SGHVS and CDR2 is FQNEAQ. The CDR3 loop is CASSYDSAGPEAFF. The CDR3 DNA sequence: TGTGCCAGCAGCTACGATTCAGCGGGTCCTGAAGCTTTCTTT. Filled out from reference TRBV7-8 and TRBJ1-1, the complete variable domain reads GAGVSQSPRYKVAKRGQDVALRCDPISGHVSLFWYQQALGQGPEFLTYFQNEAQLDKSGLPSDRFFAERPEGSVSTLKIQRTQQEDSAVYLCASSYDSAGPEAFFGQGTRLTVV.

V gene TRBV28 combines with J gene TRBJ1-2; 8 bases align to TRBD1. Germline V gene lookup returns CDR1 MDHEN and CDR2 SYDVKM. The CDR3 totals 16 residues. V was clipped by 1 base and J by 4 bases; unmatched bases: 8. CDR3 in amino acids: CASSLSATGAVYGYTF. The CDR3 nucleotides are TGTGCCAGCAGTTTATCGGCGACAGGGGCTGTCTATGGCTACACCTTC.

The chain uses TRBV7-9 and TRBJ1-1; D gene unclear. With 2 bases removed from V and 0 bases from J, the gap between germline ends came to 13 bases. Germline V CDR1 and CDR2: SEHNR, FQNEAQ (reference sequence). The CDR3 runs 16 residues. The CDR3: CASSLSQKGMNTEAFF. CDR3 nucleotides: TGTGCCAGCAGCTTATCCCAAAAAGGAATGAACACTGAAGCTTTCTTT. The whole variable domain, remainder taken from reference TRBV7-9 and TRBJ1-1, is DTGVSQNPRHKITKRGQNVTFRCDPISEHNRLYWYRQTLGQGPEFLTYFQNEAQLEKSRLLSDRFSAERPKGSFSTLEIQRTEQGDSAMYLCASSLSQKGMNTEAFFGQGTRLTVV.

CDR3 in amino acids: CSVTGLGTEAFF. Written as DNA, the CDR3 is TGCAGCGTAACAGGGTTGGGCACTGAAGCTTTCTTT. The chain joins TRBV29-1 to TRBJ1-1; tentative D call: TRBD1 (6 bases). Trimming removed 6 bases at V and 4 bases at J, with 12 bases between. CDR3 length: 12 amino acids. Germline CDR1 is SQVTM and CDR2 is ANQGSEA. Filled out from reference TRBV29-1 and TRBJ1-1, the complete variable domain reads SAVISQKPSRDICQRGTSLTIQCQVDSQVTMMFWYRQQPGQSLTLIATANQGSEATYESGFVIDKFPISRPNLTFSTLTVSNMSPEDSSIYLCSVTGLGTEAFFGQGTRLTVV.

The rearrangement uses TRBV28 and TRBJ1-2; unclear D gene. Trimming stripped 6 bases from V and 8 bases from J, with 16 bases between. CDR1 MDHEN and CDR2 SYDVKM come from the germline V gene. The CDR3 is 13 amino acids. CDR3 amino acids: CASSSPIPWGYTF. DNA for the CDR3: TGTGCCAGCAGCTCGCCAATCCCTTGGGGCTACACCTTC.

The chain joins TRBV11-2 to TRBJ2-7; D remains unclear. V was trimmed by 5 bases and J by 2 bases, leaving 10 bases between them. Germline V gives CDR1 SGHAT, CDR2 FQNNGV. There are 13 residues in the CDR3. CDR3 DNA sequence: TGTGCCAGCAGCCCCCTTCTAACCTACGAGCAGTACTTC. Translated, it gives CASSPLLTYEQYF.

The rearrangement links TRBV6-1 to TRBJ2-3; either TRBD1 or TRBD2 may fit D (5 bases each). The CDR3 is 11 amino acids. Trimming stripped 7 bases from V and 8 bases from J, with 10 bases between. CDR1 is MNHNS, CDR2 SASEGT, per germline. The CDR3 loop is CASIGGTTQYF. For the CDR3, the DNA is TGTGCCAGCATCGGTGGGACTACGCAGTATTTT.

This chain uses TRBV5-1 with TRBJ2-1; D might be TRBD2 (6 bases). This CDR3 has 15 amino acids. Germline V gene data show CDR1 as SGHRS and CDR2 as YFSETQ. V was shortened by 3 bases and J by 12 bases, with 22 bases between the two germline ends. The CDR3 region is CASSYLANSNERQFF. In nucleotides, the CDR3 is TGCGCCAGCAGCTACCTAGCGAACTCCAATGAGCGGCAGTTCTTC.

J is TRBJ2-3 and V is TRBV7-9; 13 bases map to TRBD2. Looked up from germline, CDR1 is SEHNR and CDR2 is FQNEAQ (reference sequence). Trimming removed 1 base from V and 2 bases from J; junction bases left unmatched: 3. This CDR3 has 17 amino acids. CDR3 DNA: TGTGCCAGCAGCTTAGGGGGACTAGCGGGAAACACAGATACGCAGTATTTT. Its translation: CASSLGGLAGNTDTQYF.

V gene TRBV5-1 combines with J gene TRBJ1-2, with a weak D call TRBD1 (6 bases). Germline loops: CDR1 SGHRS, CDR2 YFSETQ. The V end was cut by 7 bases, the J end by 0 bases, with 13 bases between. CDR3 length equals 14 residues. CDR3 bases: TGCGCCAGCTCGCCTGACAGGTCTAACTATGGCTACACCTTC. Residues: CASSPDRSNYGYTF.

V gene TRBV7-8 combines with J gene TRBJ1-1; D uncertain. V shed 1 base and J shed 2 bases, with 11 bases lying between them. The CDR3 is 15 residues long. The V gene's germline CDR1 is SGHVS and CDR2 FQNEAQ. The CDR3 DNA reads TGTGCCAGCAGCTTAGTCAACAGCAAAAACACTGAAGCTTTCTTT. Translation gives CASSLVNSKNTEAFF.

This chain uses TRBV6-5 with TRBJ2-2; possible D gene TRBD1, 6 bases. Germline V gene lookup returns CDR1 MNHEY and CDR2 SVGAGI. V shed 6 bases and J shed 1 base, with 9 bases lying between them. The CDR3 totals 14 residues. The CDR3 region is CASSPDRNTGELFF. The DNA for the CDR3 is TGTGCCAGCAGCCCGGACAGGAACACCGGGGAGCTGTTTTTT.

The V gene is TRBV25-1, the J gene TRBJ2-2; the match to TRBD1 covers 9 bases. Germline CDR1 and CDR2: MGHDK and SYGVNS. The J segment lost 4 bases and the V segment lost 7 bases, leaving 7 bases of the junction unmatched. This CDR3 has 15 residues. The CDR3 DNA reads TGTGCCAGCACTACGGGACAGGGTATCACCGGGGAGCTGTTTTTT. Protein sequence: CASTTGQGITGELFF.

In its sample, this clone was seen once. The rearrangement uses TRBV5-1 and TRBJ2-2; D is perhaps TRBD2 (5 bases). The length of the CDR3 is 13 residues. Germline CDR1 reads SGHRS; CDR2 reads YFSETQ. V was pared by 6 bases and J by 6 bases, with 12 bases between. The CDR3 reads CASTITSSGELFF. Written as DNA, the CDR3 is TGCGCCAGCACAATTACTAGTTCCGGGGAGCTGTTTTTT.

This clone was seen a single time. J is TRBJ2-2 and V is TRBV21-1. TRBV21-1 is classified as a pseudogene. There are 17 residues in the CDR3. The CDR3 DNA reads TGTGCCAGCAGCAAAGCCTCCCAAGGTACGAACACCGGGGAGCTGTTTTTT. Translating it yields CASSKASQGTNTGELFF.

V gene TRBV19 combines with J gene TRBJ1-1, with D tentatively TRBD1 (5 bases). The CDR3 runs to 15 residues. CDR1 LNHDA and CDR2 SQIVND come from the germline V gene (reference sequence). V was shortened by 4 bases and J by 0 bases, with 12 bases between the two germline ends. The DNA for the CDR3 is TGTGCCAGTAGTAAGGAGAGCAGGGTGAACACTGAAGCTTTCTTT. Translated: CASSKESRVNTEAFF.

This rearrangement joins TRBV19 to TRBJ1-4, with D perhaps TRBD1 (5 bases). Trimming left V 5 bases short and J 2 bases short, with 12 bases between. The CDR3 is made up of 15 amino acids. CDR1 LNHDA and CDR2 SQIVND come from the germline V gene (reference sequence). The CDR3 is CASSVQAPTNEKLFF. The CDR3 DNA sequence: TGTGCCAGTAGTGTACAGGCACCCACTAATGAAAAACTGTTTTTT.

The DNA for the CDR3 is TGTGCCAGCACACTCCCGGACAGGGGGCATGGCTACACCTTC. Amino acids: CASTLPDRGHGYTF. This chain connects TRBV5-6 to TRBJ1-2; 11 bases are a match to TRBD1. In germline, CDR1 is SGHDT, CDR2 YYEEEE. This CDR3 has 14 amino acids. V trimming: 6 bases; J trimming: 6 bases; junction bases outside the gene matches: 7.

The V and J genes are TRBV6-6 and TRBJ1-5; D is undetermined. Per the germline V gene, CDR1 is MNHNY and CDR2 is SVGAGI (reference sequence). The CDR3 is 16 amino acids. V shed 7 bases and J shed 7 bases, with 23 bases lying between them. The CDR3, as DNA: TGTGCCAGCATGTTTGAGCCCCCTATTGAGGGCCAGCCCCAGCATTTT. It encodes CASMFEPPIEGQPQHF.

V and J are TRBV10-3 and TRBJ1-4; 7 bases align to TRBD1. The CDR3 loop spans 11 amino acids. Trimming removed 10 bases from V and 8 bases from J; junction bases left unmatched: 4. Germline loops: CDR1 ENHRY, CDR2 SYGVKD. The DNA for the CDR3 is TGTGCCACGGGGACAGCCGAAAAACTGTTTTTT. Amino acid sequence: CATGTAEKLFF.

CDR3 DNA sequence: TGTGCCAGCAGCTCCGCCGGGCCCTTAAACACCGGGGAGCTGTTTTTT. This encodes CASSSAGPLNTGELFF. The V gene is TRBV11-3, the J gene TRBJ2-2; D gene uncertain. V was trimmed by 4 bases and J by 2 bases, leaving 14 bases between them. Germline CDR1 reads SGHNT; CDR2 reads YENEEA. The CDR3 loop spans 16 amino acids.

This clone was detected once. V is TRBV28 and J is TRBJ2-4; D is perhaps TRBD1 (6 bases). The CDR3 extends over 16 amino acids. Trimming left V 11 bases short and J 2 bases short, with 22 bases between. From germline, CDR1 is MDHEN and CDR2 SYDVKM. CDR3 amino acids: CAGGPPGQGSKNIQYF. DNA for the CDR3: TGTGCCGGGGGCCCCCCGGGGCAGGGCTCCAAAAACATTCAGTACTTC. Drawing the rest from reference TRBV28 and TRBJ2-4, the complete variable domain is DVKVTQSSRYLVKRTGEKVFLECVQDMDHENMFWYRQDPGLGLRLIYFSYDVKMKEKGDIPEGYSVSREKKERFSLILESASTNQTSMYLCAGGPPGQGSKNIQYFGAGTRLSVL.